In its sample, the clone carrying this T cell receptor beta chain was seen a few times. The PCR was carried out with 60 Vbeta primers and 13 Jbeta primers. The table came from immunoSEQ multiplex PCR; TCRdb's copy has only in-frame clones and leaves some out. The data hold roughly 95,000 clones, with around four fifths observed a single time. These data belong to a study of cytomegalovirus exposure and HLA in healthy donors. The overall study: Early release data held tens of millions of unique TCRs from HLA-typed donors.

This sequence was found in a man aged 25 to 40 in good health and CMV-seropositive. Sequencing input: PBMCs.

CDR3: CASRKAGTGSLAFF. CDR3 bases: TGTGCCAGCAGAAAGGCCGGGACAGGGTCTCTGGCTTTCTTT. The chain is built from TRBV13 and TRBJ1-1; 9 bases line up with TRBD1. The CDR3 consists of 14 residues. Germline V gene lookup returns CDR1 PRHDT and CDR2 FYEKMQ (reference sequence). V trimming: 6 bases; J trimming: 11 bases; junction bases outside the gene matches: 13.